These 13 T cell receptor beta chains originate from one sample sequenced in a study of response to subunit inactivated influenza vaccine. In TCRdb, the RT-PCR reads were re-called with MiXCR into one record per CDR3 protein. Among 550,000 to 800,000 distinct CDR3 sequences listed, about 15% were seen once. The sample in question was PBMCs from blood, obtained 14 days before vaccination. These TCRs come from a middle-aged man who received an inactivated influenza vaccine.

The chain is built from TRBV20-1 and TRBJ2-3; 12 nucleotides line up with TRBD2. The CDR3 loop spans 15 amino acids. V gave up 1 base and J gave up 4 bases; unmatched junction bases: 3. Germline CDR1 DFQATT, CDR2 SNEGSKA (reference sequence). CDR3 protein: CSARGLAGEADTQYF. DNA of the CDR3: TGCAGTGCTAGAGGACTAGCGGGAGAAGCAGATACGCAGTATTTT.

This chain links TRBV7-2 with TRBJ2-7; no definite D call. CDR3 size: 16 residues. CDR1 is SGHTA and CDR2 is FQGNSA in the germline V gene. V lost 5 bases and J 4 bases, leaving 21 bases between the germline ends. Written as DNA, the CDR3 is TGTGCCAGCAGCCTCTTGGGAAGCCTATCATCATACGAGCAGTACTTC. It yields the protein CASSLLGSLSSYEQYF.

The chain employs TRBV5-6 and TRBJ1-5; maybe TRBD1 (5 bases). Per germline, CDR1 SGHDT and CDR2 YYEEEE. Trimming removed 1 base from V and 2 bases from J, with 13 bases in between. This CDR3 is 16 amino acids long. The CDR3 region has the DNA TGTGCCAGCAGCTTGATCGGGCAGGGTGGCAATCAGCCCCAGCATTTT. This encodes CASSLIGQGGNQPQHF.

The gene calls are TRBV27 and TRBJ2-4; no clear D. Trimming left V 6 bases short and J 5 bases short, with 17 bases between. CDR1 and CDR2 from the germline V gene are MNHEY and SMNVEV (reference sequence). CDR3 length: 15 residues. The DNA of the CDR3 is TGTGCCAGCAGCCCGGCGCGGCCACTGGAAAACATTCAGTACTTC. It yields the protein CASSPARPLENIQYF.

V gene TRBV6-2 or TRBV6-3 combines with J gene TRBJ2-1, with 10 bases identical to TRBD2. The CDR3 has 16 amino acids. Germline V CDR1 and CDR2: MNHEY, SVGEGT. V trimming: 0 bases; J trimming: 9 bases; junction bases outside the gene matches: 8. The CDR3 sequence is CASSYSGTSVISEQFF. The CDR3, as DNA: TGTGCCAGCAGTTACTCCGGGACTAGCGTTATATCTGAGCAGTTCTTC.

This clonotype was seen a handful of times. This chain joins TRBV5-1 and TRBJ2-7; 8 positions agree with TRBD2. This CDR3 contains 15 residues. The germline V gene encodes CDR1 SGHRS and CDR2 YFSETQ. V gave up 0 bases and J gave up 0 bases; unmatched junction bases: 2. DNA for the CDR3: TGCGCCAGCAGCTTGGAACTAGCGGTCTCCTACGAGCAGTACTTC. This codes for CASSLELAVSYEQYF.

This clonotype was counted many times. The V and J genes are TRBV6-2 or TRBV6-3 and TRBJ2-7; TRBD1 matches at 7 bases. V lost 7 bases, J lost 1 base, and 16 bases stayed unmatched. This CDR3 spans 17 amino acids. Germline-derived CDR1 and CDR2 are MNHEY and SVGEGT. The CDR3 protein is CASTRGTALVGSYEQYF. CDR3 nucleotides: TGTGCCAGCACCAGGGGGACGGCCCTCGTAGGGTCCTACGAGCAGTACTTC.

CDR3 protein: CASSLPPDREGTGELFF. The CDR3 bases are TGTGCCAGCAGCCTACCACCGGACCGGGAGGGCACCGGGGAGCTGTTTTTT. The chain combines TRBV4-2 with TRBJ2-2; TRBD2 matches at 8 bases. CDR3 length equals 17 residues. Trimming cost V 4 bases and J 4 bases; bases outside gene matches: 11. Germline values: CDR1 LGHNA, CDR2 YNFKEQ.

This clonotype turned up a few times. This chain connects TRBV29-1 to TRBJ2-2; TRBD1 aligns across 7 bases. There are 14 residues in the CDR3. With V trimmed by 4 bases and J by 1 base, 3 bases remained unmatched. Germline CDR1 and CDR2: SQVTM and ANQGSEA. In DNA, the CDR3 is TGCAGCGTTGCAGACAGGGTGAACACCGGGGAGCTGTTTTTT. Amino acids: CSVADRVNTGELFF.

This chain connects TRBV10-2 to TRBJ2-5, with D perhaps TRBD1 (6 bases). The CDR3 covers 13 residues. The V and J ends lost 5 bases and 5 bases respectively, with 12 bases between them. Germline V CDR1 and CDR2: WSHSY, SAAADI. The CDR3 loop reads CASSYTGKETQYF. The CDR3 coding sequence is TGCGCCAGCAGTTACACAGGGAAGGAGACCCAGTACTTC.

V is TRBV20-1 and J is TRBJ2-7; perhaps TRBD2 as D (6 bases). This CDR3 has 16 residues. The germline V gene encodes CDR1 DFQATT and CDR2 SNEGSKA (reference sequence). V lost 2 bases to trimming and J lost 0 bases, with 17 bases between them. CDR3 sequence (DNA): TGCAGTGCTAGATTGGGGGTAGGGACTGGCTCCTACGAGCAGTACTTC. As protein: CSARLGVGTGSYEQYF.

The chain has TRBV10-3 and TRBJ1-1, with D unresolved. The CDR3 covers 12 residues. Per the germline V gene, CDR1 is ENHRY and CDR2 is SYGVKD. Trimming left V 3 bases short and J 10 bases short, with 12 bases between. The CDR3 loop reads CAISETLIGAFF. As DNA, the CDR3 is TGTGCCATCAGTGAAACGTTAATAGGAGCTTTCTTT.

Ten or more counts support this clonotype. CDR3 coding DNA: TGTGCCACCAGCGAGGGACAGGGGAACACCGGGGAGCTGTTTTTT. Amino acids: CATSEGQGNTGELFF. The rearrangement links TRBV15 to TRBJ2-2; 9 bases are a match to TRBD1. The CDR3 has 15 amino acids. CDR1 and CDR2 (germline): LNHNV, YYDKDF (reference sequence). The V segment lost 5 bases and the J segment 1 base; nucleotides outside the gene matches: 2.